This T cell receptor beta chain appears in the sequencing data of a study of blood T cell repertoires in COVID-19. As for the study in general: Collection of acute and convalescent COVID-19 samples took place in the United States, Italy and Spain. T cells, B-cell-depleted T cells, or PBMCs provided the cDNA or gDNA that served as material.

Per the original methods: Reference gene primer amplification gave nucleated cell count estimates. Repertoires were generated with immunoSEQ multiplex PCR, while TCRdb's copy carries only in-frame clones and drops some. That table furnishes V, J and clone size, whereas the DNA furnished D and trimming. The table lists some 190,000 clones, approximately 85% of them singletons, with less than 9% in the top ten. Trimming took 1 base from V and 6 from J; bases not matched to a gene: 7. This CDR3 has 16 amino acids. Germline V gene lookup returns CDR1 SGHNT and CDR2 YENEEA. V and J are TRBV11-3 and TRBJ2-1; TRBD2 agrees at 9 bases. The source of this sequence is a woman aged 55-75 years with acute or convalescent COVID-19. The sample taken for sequencing was peripheral blood. Written as DNA, the CDR3 is TGTGCCAGCAGCTTAGGGCCCCTAGCGGGACTCAATGAGCAGTTCTTC. It yields the protein CASSLGPLAGLNEQFF.